The 22 T cell receptor beta chains reported below all come from one sample, sequenced in a study of blood T cell repertoires in COVID-19. This table comes from immunoSEQ multiplex PCR, and its TCRdb copy is limited to in-frame clones, with some not included. In the table there are approximately 180,000 clones, 76% of which are singletons. The sequencing sample was made of PBMCs or T cells enriched from blood (not recorded which). The receptor set was obtained from a woman aged 45-59 years with acute COVID-19.

V gene TRBV18 combines with J gene TRBJ1-1; D is perhaps TRBD1 (5 bases). CDR3 length: 16 amino acids. The V gene's germline CDR1 is KGHSH and CDR2 LQKENI. Trimming shortened V by 6 bases and J by 4 bases, and 21 bases separated the two germline ends. This chain's CDR3 is CASSPRQPGRGTEAFF. In DNA form, the CDR3 reads TGTGCCAGCTCGCCTCGACAACCAGGGCGTGGCACTGAAGCTTTCTTT.

The V call is TRBV2, the J call TRBJ1-4, with TRBD1 as a possible D gene (5 bases). V lost 6 bases and J lost 8, with 19 bases in between. The CDR3 is 15 amino acids. The V gene's germline CDR1 is SNHLY and CDR2 FYNNEI. CDR3 sequence: CASRDDSVGGEKLFF. For the CDR3, the DNA is TGTGCCAGCAGAGATGACAGCGTGGGAGGGGAAAAACTGTTTTTT.

This clone was picked up one time. The chain links TRBV2 to TRBJ2-3; TRBD2 matches at 11 bases. The J segment lost 6 bases and the V segment lost 5 bases, leaving 7 bases of the junction unmatched. This CDR3 comprises 15 residues. Germline values: CDR1 SNHLY, CDR2 FYNNEI. CDR3 loop: CASSPVSGGADTQYF. Here the CDR3 DNA reads TGTGCCAGCAGTCCGGTTAGCGGGGGGGCGGATACGCAGTATTTT.

The V and J genes are TRBV4-1 and TRBJ1-1; no firm D call. The CDR3 consists of 13 residues. Trimming left V 1 base short and J 6 bases short, with 9 bases between. CDR1 and CDR2 from the germline V gene are MGHRA and YSYEKL. CDR3 nucleotides: TGCGCCAGCAGCCAAGTAAGTTCGGCTGAAGCTTTCTTT. Encoded protein: CASSQVSSAEAFF.

The chain carries TRBV5-6 and TRBJ1-1; D might be TRBD1 (6 bases). Germline V gene lookup returns CDR1 SGHDT and CDR2 YYEEEE. CDR3 size: 13 residues. V was clipped by 0 bases and J by 11 bases, with 14 bases between them. CDR3 sequence reads: CASSLGDTGWAFF. The CDR3 DNA reads as TGTGCCAGCAGCTTGGGGGACACTGGATGGGCTTTCTTT.

V usage is TRBV5-5 and J usage is TRBJ1-6; TRBD1 matches at 7 bases. CDR3 length: 14 residues. V shed 1 base, J shed 7 bases, and the junction held 2 bases outside the gene matches. CDR1 and CDR2 from the germline V gene are SGHKS and YYEKEE (reference sequence). This CDR3 is CASSLNRGNSPLHF. CDR3 in DNA: TGTGCCAGCAGCTTGAACAGGGGCAATTCACCCCTCCACTTT. Full variable domain (remainder filled in from reference TRBV5-5 and TRBJ1-6): DAGVTQSPTHLIKTRGQQVTLRCSPISGHKSVSWYQQVLGQGPQFIFQYYEKEERGRGNFPDRFSARQFPNYSSELNVNALLLGDSALYLCASSLNRGNSPLHFGNGTRLTVT.

The table lists this clone with a count of one. The chain employs TRBV7-8 and TRBJ1-6; 9 bases are shared with TRBD1. Germline trimming cut 8 bases from V and 7 bases from J; bases unmatched to any gene: 3. CDR1 SGHVS and CDR2 FQNEAQ come from the germline V gene. The CDR3 sequence is 13 residues long. CDR3 residues: CASGTGPNSPLHF. The CDR3 DNA reads as TGTGCCAGCGGGACAGGGCCAAATTCACCCCTCCACTTT.

The chain carries TRBV28 and TRBJ1-4; D gene ambiguous. V was cut by 2 bases and J by 7 bases, with 11 bases left in between. Per germline, CDR1 MDHEN and CDR2 SYDVKM. The length of the CDR3 is 14 residues. Here the CDR3 reads CASSLGQAGEKLFF. The CDR3 DNA follows: TGTGCCAGCAGTTTAGGGCAGGCGGGTGAAAAACTGTTTTTT.

The chain recombines TRBV2 with TRBJ1-2, with 8 bases lining up with TRBD1. The CDR3 is made up of 12 amino acids. The germline V gene has CDR1 SNHLY and CDR2 FYNNEI. J lost 12 bases, V lost 3 bases, and 6 bases had no gene match. The CDR3 here is CASSDRGQTDTF. CDR3 sequence (DNA): TGTGCCAGCAGTGACAGGGGGCAGACCGACACCTTC.

This chain uses TRBV7-3 with TRBJ2-1; tentatively, D is TRBD2 (6 bases). The CDR3 has 14 amino acids. Between the trimmed V and J ends, which lost 5 bases and 4 bases, there was a span of 12 bases. Per the germline V gene, CDR1 is SGHTA and CDR2 is FQGTGA. The CDR3 coding sequence is TGTGCCAGCAGCCAGGGACTGACTTACAATGAGCAGTTCTTC. Its protein is CASSQGLTYNEQFF.

CDR3: CASSLGAGTGTDTQYF. The CDR3 region has the DNA TGTGCCAGCAGCTTAGGTGCGGGGACAGGGACAGATACGCAGTATTTT. This chain connects TRBV7-9 to TRBJ2-3; TRBD1 aligns across 9 bases. Germline V gene lookup returns CDR1 SEHNR and CDR2 FQNEAQ (reference sequence). Germline trimming cut 1 base from V and 3 bases from J; bases unmatched to any gene: 5. CDR3 length: 16 residues. Drawing the rest from reference TRBV7-9 and TRBJ2-3, the complete variable domain is DTGVSQNPRHKITKRGQNVTFRCDPISEHNRLYWYRQTLGQGPEFLTYFQNEAQLEKSRLLSDRFSAERPKGSFSTLEIQRTEQGDSAMYLCASSLGAGTGTDTQYFGPGTRLTVL.

The rearrangement joins TRBV6-5 to TRBJ1-5; D gene uncertain. V was pared by 3 bases and J by 4 bases, with 10 bases between. CDR3 length equals 14 residues. In germline, CDR1 is MNHEY, CDR2 SVGAGI. CDR3 DNA sequence: TGTGCCAGCAGTTATGCGGGATATAATCAGCCCCAGCATTTT. Translation gives CASSYAGYNQPQHF.

V gene TRBV6-1 combines with J gene TRBJ1-5; 7 nucleotides match TRBD1. The junction had 6 bases not matched to a gene; V was cut back by 4 bases and J by 0 bases. CDR1 and CDR2 (germline): MNHNS, SASEGT. The CDR3 consists of 16 residues. This CDR3 is CASSGQNRGSNQPQHF. The CDR3, as DNA: TGTGCCAGCAGTGGACAGAACAGGGGTAGCAATCAGCCCCAGCATTTT.

The V gene is TRBV5-1, the J gene TRBJ1-1; 7 bases fit TRBD1. Unmatched junction bases numbered 3, after V lost 4 bases and J lost 0 bases. Germline V CDR1 and CDR2: SGHRS, YFSETQ. There are 14 residues in the CDR3. The CDR3 reads CASSRDSLNTEAFF. The CDR3 bases are TGCGCCAGCAGCCGGGACAGCTTGAACACTGAAGCTTTCTTT.

The chain employs TRBV6-2 or TRBV6-3 and TRBJ2-3; 11 positions match TRBD2. CDR1 is MNHEY, CDR2 SVGEGT, per germline. This CDR3 region has 18 residues. J was trimmed by 2 bases and V by 0 bases; bases with no gene match: 7. The CDR3 region is CASSYSIKTSGATDTQYF. CDR3 in DNA: TGTGCCAGCAGTTACTCGATTAAGACTAGCGGGGCCACAGATACGCAGTATTTT.

This chain connects TRBV6-5 to TRBJ1-2; D remains unclear. The V and J ends lost 3 bases and 4 bases respectively, with 9 bases between them. CDR1 is MNHEY and CDR2 is SVGAGI in the germline V gene. This CDR3 spans 13 amino acids. CDR3 nucleotide sequence: TGTGCCAGCAGTTATGAGGTAGCCTATGGCTACACCTTC. As protein: CASSYEVAYGYTF.

This clone was observed a single time. This chain joins TRBV6-6 and TRBJ2-3; tentative D call: TRBD2 (6 bases). The CDR3 loop spans 16 amino acids. Germline CDR1 is MNHNY and CDR2 is SVGAGI (reference sequence). V was clipped by 10 bases and J by 2 bases, with 22 bases between them. CDR3 residues: CAIAAGAGMVTDTQYF. The CDR3 nucleotides read TGTGCCATCGCGGCTGGGGCGGGGATGGTCACAGATACGCAGTATTTT.

The chain is built from TRBV19 and TRBJ1-4; D ambiguous. The length of the CDR3 is 16 residues. Deletions cut 3 bases from V and 0 bases from J, with 11 bases between. Per germline, CDR1 LNHDA and CDR2 SQIVND (reference sequence). The DNA of the CDR3 is TGTGCCAGTAGTATGTCGTTCGGGGCAACTAATGAAAAACTGTTTTTT. Translation gives CASSMSFGATNEKLFF.

The gene calls are TRBV28 and TRBJ2-5; 7 bases map to TRBD1. The germline V gene has CDR1 MDHEN and CDR2 SYDVKM. V shed 3 bases, J shed 1 base, and the junction held 17 bases outside the gene matches. CDR3 length: 19 amino acids. CDR3 residues: CASSFSLPGARDSQETQYF. CDR3 nucleotides: TGTGCCAGCAGTTTTTCTCTTCCCGGCGCCCGGGACAGCCAAGAGACCCAGTACTTC.

V and J are TRBV30 and TRBJ1-2, with D possibly being TRBD1 (5 bases). Germline loops: CDR1 GTSNPN, CDR2 SVGIG (reference sequence). Trimming shortened V by 3 bases and J by 0 bases, and 11 bases separated the two germline ends. The CDR3 spans 14 residues. For the CDR3, the DNA is TGTGCCTGGAGCCCCTGGGGCTCTAACTATGGCTACACCTTC. Protein: CAWSPWGSNYGYTF.

The rearrangement links TRBV19 to TRBJ2-1; D is possibly TRBD1 (5 bases). CDR3 length equals 15 residues. Trimming removed 0 bases at V and 2 bases at J, with 8 bases between. Germline V gene sequence: CDR1 LNHDA, CDR2 SQIVND (reference sequence). The CDR3 nucleotides are TGTGCCAGTAGTATAGAAGGGGTAGCCTACAATGAGCAGTTCTTC. This encodes CASSIEGVAYNEQFF. Supplemented by reference TRBV19 and TRBJ2-1, the full variable domain reads DGGITQSPKYLFRKEGQNVTLSCEQNLNHDAMYWYRQDPGQGLRLIYYSQIVNDFQKGDIAEGYSVSREKKESFPLTVTSAQKNPTAFYLCASSIEGVAYNEQFFGPGTRLTVL.

The chain joins TRBV27 to TRBJ2-5, with 9 bases fitting TRBD1. CDR1 and CDR2 from the germline V gene are MNHEY and SMNVEV (reference sequence). The CDR3 contains 14 residues. The V and J ends lost 4 bases and 7 bases, in that order; junction bases with no gene match: 7. CDR3 nucleotides: TGTGCCAGCAGTTCACGGACAGGGGATGGGACCCAGTACTTC. Residues: CASSSRTGDGTQYF.